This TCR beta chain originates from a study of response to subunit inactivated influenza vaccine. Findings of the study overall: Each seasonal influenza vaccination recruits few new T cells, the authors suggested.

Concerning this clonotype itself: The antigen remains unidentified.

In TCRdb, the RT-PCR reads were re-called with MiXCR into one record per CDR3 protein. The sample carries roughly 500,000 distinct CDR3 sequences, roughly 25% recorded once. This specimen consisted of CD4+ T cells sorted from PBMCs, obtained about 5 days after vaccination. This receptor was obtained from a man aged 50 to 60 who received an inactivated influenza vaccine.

CDR3 protein: CASSIGTNYEQYF. In nucleotides, the CDR3 is TGTGCCAGCAGCATCGGGACAAACTACGAGCAGTACTTC. The V gene is TRBV5-5, the J gene TRBJ2-7; a weak D match, TRBD1 (6 bases). The V gene's germline CDR1 is SGHKS and CDR2 YYEKEE (reference sequence). Trimming shortened V by 4 bases and J by 3 bases, and 11 bases separated the two germline ends. This CDR3 contains 13 residues. The whole variable domain, filled in from reference TRBV5-5 and TRBJ2-7, reads DAGVTQSPTHLIKTRGQQVTLRCSPISGHKSVSWYQQVLGQGPQFIFQYYEKEERGRGNFPDRFSARQFPNYSSELNVNALLLGDSALYLCASSIGTNYEQYFGPGTRLTVT.